This TCR beta chain is from a study of control samples from healthy donors and cancer patients. Libraries were prepared by immunoSEQ multiplex PCR; TCRdb keeps only in-frame clonotypes and omits some of them. This sample has roughly 120,000 clones, with 90% found just once. Sequenced: blood. The clonotype comes from a human donor in good health. The donor label of this sample is uncertain.

CDR3 amino acids: CASSPYRGHGKNIQYF. CDR3 DNA sequence: TGTGCCAGTAGTCCATACAGGGGGCACGGCAAAAACATTCAGTACTTC. The chain employs TRBV19 and TRBJ2-4; 9 bases align to TRBD1. The CDR3 is made up of 16 amino acids. V trimming: 5 bases; J trimming: 3 bases; junction bases outside the gene matches: 8. In germline, CDR1 is LNHDA, CDR2 SQIVND (reference sequence).